The 10 T cell receptor beta chains below all came from one sample that was sequenced in a study of blood T cell repertoires in COVID-19. Some clones are missing from TCRdb's copy, which holds only in-frame ones; the method was immunoSEQ multiplex PCR. The sample has approximately 35,000 clones, 80% to 90% seen once. The sequencing sample was made of peripheral blood. Source of these receptors: a man aged 55-75 years with active COVID-19.

The chain couples TRBV6-5 to TRBJ1-1; 7 bases are shared with TRBD1. CDR1 is MNHEY, CDR2 SVGAGI, per germline. This CDR3 has 12 residues. V shed 2 bases and J 8 bases; nucleotides not matched to a gene: 2. CDR3 sequence (DNA): TGTGCCAGCAGTTACACGACAGGGGAAGCTTTCTTT. This gives the protein CASSYTTGEAFF.

The genes are TRBV7-9 and TRBJ2-5; TRBD2 agrees at 13 bases. Germline trimming cut 5 bases from V and 5 bases from J; bases unmatched to any gene: 2. The germline CDR1 and CDR2 sequences are SEHNR and FQNEAQ (reference sequence). The CDR3 is made up of 14 amino acids. The CDR3 bases are TGTGCCAGCAGCCCGACTAGCGGGAGGGAGACCCAGTACTTC. This codes for CASSPTSGRETQYF.

This chain joins TRBV9 and TRBJ2-3; D is uncertain. There are 13 residues in the CDR3. V was shortened by 3 bases and J by 0 bases, with 5 bases between the two germline ends. Germline assignment: CDR1 SGDLS and CDR2 YYNGEE. CDR3 nucleotide sequence: TGTGCCAGCAGCGGGCATAGCACAGATACGCAGTATTTT. Protein product: CASSGHSTDTQYF.

The J gene is TRBJ2-1, the V gene TRBV19, with TRBD2 as a possible D gene (6 bases). Per the germline V gene, CDR1 is LNHDA and CDR2 is SQIVND (reference sequence). The CDR3 has 16 residues. V lost 5 bases and J lost 0, with 14 bases in between. This CDR3 is CASSLRRAGSYNEQFF. For the CDR3, the DNA is TGTGCCAGTAGTCTCCGGAGAGCGGGCTCCTACAATGAGCAGTTCTTC.

The V call is TRBV19, the J call TRBJ2-7, with 12 positions matching TRBD2. The CDR3 totals 15 residues. V gave up 1 base and J gave up 3 bases; unmatched junction bases: 1. The V gene's germline CDR1 is LNHDA and CDR2 SQIVND (reference sequence). CDR3 sequence: CASSIVTSGSYEQYF. In DNA form, the CDR3 reads TGTGCCAGTAGTATAGTGACTAGCGGGAGCTACGAGCAGTACTTC.

The gene calls are TRBV5-5 and TRBJ1-3, with 7 bases lining up with TRBD1. Germline V gene sequence: CDR1 SGHKS, CDR2 YYEKEE (reference sequence). V shed 4 bases, J shed 3 bases, and the junction held 7 bases outside the gene matches. The CDR3 loop spans 15 amino acids. The CDR3 region is CASSTGTAIGNTIYF. The DNA for the CDR3 is TGTGCCAGCAGCACCGGGACAGCCATTGGAAACACCATATATTTT.

The rearrangement links TRBV28 to TRBJ2-1; D possibly corresponds to TRBD2 (5 bases). V lost 2 bases to trimming and J lost 9 bases, with 5 bases between them. Germline V gives CDR1 MDHEN, CDR2 SYDVKM. The CDR3 runs 11 residues. This chain's CDR3 is CASSLEGEQFF. The CDR3 bases are TGTGCCAGCAGTTTAGAGGGTGAGCAGTTCTTC.

The rearrangement joins TRBV2 to TRBJ2-1; D uncertain. V lost 3 bases, J lost 0 bases, and 12 bases lay in between. Per the germline V gene, CDR1 is SNHLY and CDR2 is FYNNEI. The CDR3 totals 16 residues. The CDR3 protein is CASSDPTSSSYNEQFF. In DNA form, the CDR3 reads TGTGCCAGCAGTGACCCCACTTCGAGCTCCTACAATGAGCAGTTCTTC.

The chain joins TRBV3-1 (or the pseudogene TRBV3-2) to TRBJ2-5; 8 nucleotides agree with TRBD2. Germline-derived CDR1 and CDR2 are LGHDT and YNNKEL (reference sequence). With 4 bases clipped from V and 7 bases from J, the junction kept 11 bases outside the gene matches. CDR3 length: 15 residues. The CDR3 sequence: CASSLPLAVRGTQYF. The DNA for the CDR3 is TGTGCCAGCAGCCTGCCACTAGCGGTCCGGGGGACCCAGTACTTC.

The rearrangement links TRBV3-1 (or the pseudogene TRBV3-2) to TRBJ2-1, with TRBD2 matching 13 bases. Losses at the gene ends were 2 bases for V and 8 bases for J; bases not matched to a gene: 12. The CDR3 sequence is 18 residues long. Germline CDR1 is LGHDT and CDR2 is YNNKEL (reference sequence). CDR3 residues: CASSQKGRTSGRAYEQFF. Here the CDR3 DNA reads TGTGCCAGCAGCCAAAAGGGTAGAACTAGCGGGAGGGCCTATGAGCAGTTCTTC.